This T cell receptor beta chain was documented in a study of regulatory T cells in long-lasting Graves disease. This clonotype came up many times. Indicated time point: newly diagnosed GD, antithyroid drugs for less than 3 months. RNA extracted from PBMCs served as the sequencing template. CDR1 and CDR2 from the germline V gene are GTSNPN and SVGIG (reference sequence). V was trimmed by 4 bases and J by 2 bases, leaving 8 bases between them. CDR3 length: 12 amino acids. Through Arm-PCR of CDR3 regions and iRepertoire HTBI primers, TCR beta libraries were built. Each CDR3 protein gets one entry after TCRdb re-called the multiplex PCR reads with MiXCR. The repertoire holds about 470,000 distinct CDR3 sequences, with 15% as singletons. The sample also formed part of further work on T cells in Graves' hyperthyroidism and ophthalmopathy. That paper adds: Reasons for excluding patients were uncontrolled infection, other autoimmune disease, pregnancy or lactation.

The input for sequencing was peripheral blood mononuclear cells (PBMCs), taken at new diagnosis, from a patient treated with antithyroid drugs. The TCR sequence derives from a woman aged 25 to 39 with Graves disease. The chain uses TRBV30 and TRBJ1-2; no definite D call. The CDR3: CAWMDSNYGYTF. The DNA for the CDR3 is TGTGCCTGGATGGACTCAAACTATGGCTACACCTTC.